The present entry profiles one TCR beta chain with its context. Antigen unknown. Mixed chimerism was transient after nonmyeloablative marrow transplants from related graft donors. The sample is drawn from a study of Tregs in tolerant kidney transplant recipients. General study results and limits: Tregs expanded with activated donor B cells seemed most donor-specific.

Clones were read by immunoSEQ multiplex PCR, and TCRdb kept only the in-frame ones, dropping some. The data contain 75,000 to 100,000 clones, roughly 93% of them singletons. CDR1 and CDR2 from the germline V gene are ENHRY and SYGVKD. V lost 7 bases and J 7 bases, leaving 16 bases between the germline ends. The CDR3 length is 14 residues. This clonotype was obtained from a human patient who received a combined kidney and bone marrow transplant. Some of the T cells might come from the graft donor. Sequenced here: CD4+ T cells from blood (PBMCs), sampled 12 months after the transplant. The chain links TRBV10-3 to TRBJ2-2; maybe TRBD2 (5 bases). CDR3 protein: CAITRGERNGELFF. Written as DNA, the CDR3 is TGTGCCATCACCCGTGGGGAGAGGAACGGGGAGCTGTTTTTT.